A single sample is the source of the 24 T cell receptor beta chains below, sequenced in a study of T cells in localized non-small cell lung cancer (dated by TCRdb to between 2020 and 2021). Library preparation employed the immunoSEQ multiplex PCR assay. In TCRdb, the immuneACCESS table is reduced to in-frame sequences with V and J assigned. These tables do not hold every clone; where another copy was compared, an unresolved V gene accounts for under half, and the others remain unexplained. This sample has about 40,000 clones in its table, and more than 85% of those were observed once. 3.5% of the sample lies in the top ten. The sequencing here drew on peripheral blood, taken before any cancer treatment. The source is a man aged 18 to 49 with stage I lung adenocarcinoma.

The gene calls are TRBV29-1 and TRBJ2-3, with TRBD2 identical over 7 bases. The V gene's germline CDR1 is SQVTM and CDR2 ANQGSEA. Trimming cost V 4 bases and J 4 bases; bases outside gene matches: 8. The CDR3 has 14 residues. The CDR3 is CSVVPLAGADTQYF. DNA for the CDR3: TGCAGCGTTGTACCCCTCGCGGGGGCAGATACGCAGTATTTT.

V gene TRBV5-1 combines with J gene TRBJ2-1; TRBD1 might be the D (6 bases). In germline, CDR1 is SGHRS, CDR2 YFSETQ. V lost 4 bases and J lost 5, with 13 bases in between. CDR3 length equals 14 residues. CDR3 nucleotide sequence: TGCGCCAGCAGCCTCGGACAGACCCACAATGAGCAGTTCTTC. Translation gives CASSLGQTHNEQFF.

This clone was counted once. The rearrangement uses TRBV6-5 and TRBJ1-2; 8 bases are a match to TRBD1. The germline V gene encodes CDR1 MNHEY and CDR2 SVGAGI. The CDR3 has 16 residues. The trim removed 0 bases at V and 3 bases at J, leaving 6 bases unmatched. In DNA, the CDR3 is TGTGCCAGCAGTTACTCCTCAGGGGGCTTAGACTATGGCTACACCTTC. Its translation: CASSYSSGGLDYGYTF.

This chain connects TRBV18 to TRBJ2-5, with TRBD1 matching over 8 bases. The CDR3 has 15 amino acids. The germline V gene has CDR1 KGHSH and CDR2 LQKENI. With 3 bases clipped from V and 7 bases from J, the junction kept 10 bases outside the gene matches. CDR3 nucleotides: TGTGCCAGCTCACCTTCCGGGACAGGAGGGGGGACCCAGTACTTC. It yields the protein CASSPSGTGGGTQYF.

CDR3 in DNA: TGCGCCAGCAGTGTAATCCCCCCACATGAGCAGTTCTTC. Its translation: CASSVIPPHEQFF. The V and J genes are TRBV10-2 and TRBJ2-1; D uncertain. V was clipped by 4 bases and J by 8 bases, with 12 bases between them. The CDR3 totals 13 residues. Looked up from germline, CDR1 is WSHSY and CDR2 is SAAADI.

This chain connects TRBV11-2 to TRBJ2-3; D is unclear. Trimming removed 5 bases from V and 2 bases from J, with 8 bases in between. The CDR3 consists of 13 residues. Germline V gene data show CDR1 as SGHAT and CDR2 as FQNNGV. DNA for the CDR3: TGTGCCAGCAGCCTTAGCTTCACAGATACGCAGTATTTT. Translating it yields CASSLSFTDTQYF.

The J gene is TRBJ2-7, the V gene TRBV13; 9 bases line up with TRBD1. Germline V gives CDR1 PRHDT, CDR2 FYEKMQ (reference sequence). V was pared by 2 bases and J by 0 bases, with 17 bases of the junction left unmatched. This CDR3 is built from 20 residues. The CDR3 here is CASSLNQNGRDRDCSYEQYF. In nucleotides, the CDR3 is TGTGCCAGCAGCTTAAACCAGAACGGCCGGGACAGGGACTGCTCCTACGAGCAGTACTTC.

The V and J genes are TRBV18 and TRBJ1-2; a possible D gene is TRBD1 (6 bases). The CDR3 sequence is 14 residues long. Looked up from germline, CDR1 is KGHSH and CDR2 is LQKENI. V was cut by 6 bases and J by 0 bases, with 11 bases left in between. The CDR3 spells CASSQQGTNYGYTF. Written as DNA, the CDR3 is TGTGCCAGCTCTCAGCAGGGGACTAACTATGGCTACACCTTC.

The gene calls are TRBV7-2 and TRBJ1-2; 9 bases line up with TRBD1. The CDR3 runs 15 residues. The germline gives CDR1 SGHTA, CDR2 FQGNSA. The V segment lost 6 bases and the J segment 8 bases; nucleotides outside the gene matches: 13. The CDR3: CASSLTGGSPRGYTF. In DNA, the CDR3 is TGTGCCAGCAGTCTAACAGGGGGCTCTCCTCGCGGCTACACCTTC.

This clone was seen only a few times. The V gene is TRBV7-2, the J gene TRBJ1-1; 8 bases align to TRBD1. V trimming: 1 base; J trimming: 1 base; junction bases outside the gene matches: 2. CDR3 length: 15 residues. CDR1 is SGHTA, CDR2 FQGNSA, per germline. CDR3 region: CASSLVGTGNTEAFF. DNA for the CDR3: TGTGCCAGCAGCTTAGTGGGGACAGGGAACACTGAAGCTTTCTTT.

Here the CDR3 reads CASSLPALGRGKKYEQYF. The CDR3 DNA reads TGTGCCAGCAGCTTACCGGCCCTAGGACGGGGAAAAAAGTACGAGCAGTACTTC. The chain couples TRBV7-3 to TRBJ2-7; D perhaps matches TRBD2 (5 bases). Deletions cut 2 bases from V and 4 bases from J, with 24 bases between. The CDR3 is 18 amino acids. CDR1 is SGHTA and CDR2 is FQGTGA in the germline V gene.

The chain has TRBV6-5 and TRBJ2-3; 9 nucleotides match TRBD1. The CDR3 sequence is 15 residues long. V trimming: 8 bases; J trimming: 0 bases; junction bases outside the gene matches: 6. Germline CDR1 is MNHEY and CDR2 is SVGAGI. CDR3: CASRQGEFSTDTQYF. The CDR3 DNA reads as TGTGCCAGCCGACAGGGGGAATTTAGCACAGATACGCAGTATTTT.

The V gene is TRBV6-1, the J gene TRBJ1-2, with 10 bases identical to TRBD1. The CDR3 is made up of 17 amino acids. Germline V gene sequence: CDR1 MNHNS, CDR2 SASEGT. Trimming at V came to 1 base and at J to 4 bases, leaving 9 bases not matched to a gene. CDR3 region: CASSEELDRGRGYGYTF. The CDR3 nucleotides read TGTGCCAGCAGTGAAGAACTGGACAGGGGGAGAGGCTATGGCTACACCTTC.

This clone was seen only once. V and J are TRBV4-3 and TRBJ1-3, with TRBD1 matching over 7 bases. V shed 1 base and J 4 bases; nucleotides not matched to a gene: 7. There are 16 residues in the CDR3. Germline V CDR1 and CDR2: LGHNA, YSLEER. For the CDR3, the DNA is TGCGCCAGCAGCCAAGGACAGGGTCTGCGAGGAAACACCATATATTTT. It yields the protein CASSQGQGLRGNTIYF.

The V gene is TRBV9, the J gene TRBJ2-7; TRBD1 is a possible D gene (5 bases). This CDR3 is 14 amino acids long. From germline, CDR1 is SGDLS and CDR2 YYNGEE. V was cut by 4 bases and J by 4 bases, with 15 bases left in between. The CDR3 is CASSLTGLGYEQYF. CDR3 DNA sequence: TGTGCCAGCAGCCTCACAGGTCTAGGGTACGAGCAGTACTTC.

CDR3 sequence (DNA): TGTGCCAGCAGCTTAGGTCGGGGGGAGCAGTTCTTC. Protein sequence: CASSLGRGEQFF. The chain recombines TRBV7-3 with TRBJ2-1, with a possible D match to TRBD2 (6 bases). Trimming took off 2 bases at V and 10 bases at J, with 9 bases between the two ends. This CDR3 has 12 amino acids. Germline-derived CDR1 and CDR2 are SGHTA and FQGTGA.

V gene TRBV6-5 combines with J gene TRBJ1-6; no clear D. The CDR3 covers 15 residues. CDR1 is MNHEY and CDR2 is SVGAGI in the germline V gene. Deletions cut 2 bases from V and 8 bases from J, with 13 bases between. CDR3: CASSYDQESDSPLHF. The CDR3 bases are TGTGCCAGCAGTTACGATCAGGAGTCCGATTCACCCCTCCACTTT.

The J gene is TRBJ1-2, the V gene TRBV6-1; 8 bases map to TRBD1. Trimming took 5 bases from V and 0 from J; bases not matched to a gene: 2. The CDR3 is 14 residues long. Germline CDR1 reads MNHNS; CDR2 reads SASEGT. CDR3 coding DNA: TGTGCCAGCAGTCGGACAGGGTCTAACTATGGCTACACCTTC. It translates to CASSRTGSNYGYTF.

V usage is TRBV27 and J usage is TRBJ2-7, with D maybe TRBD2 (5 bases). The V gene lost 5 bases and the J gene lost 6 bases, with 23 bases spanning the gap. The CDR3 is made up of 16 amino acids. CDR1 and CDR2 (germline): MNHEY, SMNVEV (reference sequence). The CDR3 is CASSPGRGWGLGEQYF. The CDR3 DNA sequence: TGTGCCAGCAGTCCTGGACGGGGATGGGGTTTAGGCGAGCAGTACTTC.

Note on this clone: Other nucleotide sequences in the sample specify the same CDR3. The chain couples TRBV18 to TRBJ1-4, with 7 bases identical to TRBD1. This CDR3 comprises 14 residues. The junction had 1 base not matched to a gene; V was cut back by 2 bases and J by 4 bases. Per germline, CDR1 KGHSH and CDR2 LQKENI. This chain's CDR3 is CASSPRDSNEKLFF. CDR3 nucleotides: TGTGCCAGCTCACCAAGGGACAGTAATGAAAAACTGTTTTTT.

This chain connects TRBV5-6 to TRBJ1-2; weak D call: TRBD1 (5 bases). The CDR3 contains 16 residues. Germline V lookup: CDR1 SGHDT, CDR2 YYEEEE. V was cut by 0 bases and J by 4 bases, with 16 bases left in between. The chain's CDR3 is CASSLESGTAVYGYTF. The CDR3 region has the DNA TGTGCCAGCAGCTTGGAGTCCGGGACGGCAGTCTATGGCTACACCTTC.

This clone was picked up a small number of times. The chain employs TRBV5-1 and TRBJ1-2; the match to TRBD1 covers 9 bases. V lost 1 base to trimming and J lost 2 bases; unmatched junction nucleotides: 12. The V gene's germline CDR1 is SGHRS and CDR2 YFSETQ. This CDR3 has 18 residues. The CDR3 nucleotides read TGCGCCAGCAGCTTGAGTGTTTTTCCGGGACAGGGCAACTATGGCTACACCTTC. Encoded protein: CASSLSVFPGQGNYGYTF. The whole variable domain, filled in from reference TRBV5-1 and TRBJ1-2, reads KAGVTQTPRYLIKTRGQQVTLSCSPISGHRSVSWYQQTPGQGLQFLFEYFSETQRNKGNFPGRFSGRQFSNSRSEMNVSTLELGDSALYLCASSLSVFPGQGNYGYTFGSGTRLTVV.

DNA for the CDR3: TGTGCCAGTAGCGAAACCCCCTTTCACGGAAACACCATATATTTT. Its translation: CASSETPFHGNTIYF. This chain joins TRBV19 and TRBJ1-3; the D is unclear. This CDR3 has 15 residues. V was shortened by 6 bases and J by 4 bases, with 16 bases between the two germline ends. CDR1 LNHDA and CDR2 SQIVND come from the germline V gene (reference sequence).

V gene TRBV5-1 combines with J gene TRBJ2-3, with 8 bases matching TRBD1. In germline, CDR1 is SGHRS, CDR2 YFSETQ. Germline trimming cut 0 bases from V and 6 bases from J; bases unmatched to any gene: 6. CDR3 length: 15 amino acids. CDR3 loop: CASSLGQGATDTQYF. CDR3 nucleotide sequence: TGCGCCAGCAGCTTGGGTCAGGGGGCGACGGATACGCAGTATTTT. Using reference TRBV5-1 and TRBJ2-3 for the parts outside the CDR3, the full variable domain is KAGVTQTPRYLIKTRGQQVTLSCSPISGHRSVSWYQQTPGQGLQFLFEYFSETQRNKGNFPGRFSGRQFSNSRSEMNVSTLELGDSALYLCASSLGQGATDTQYFGPGTRLTVL.